The present T cell receptor (beta chain) was sequenced within a study of OX40 agonist ivuxolimab in advanced cancers. CDR1 is MNHNS, CDR2 SASEGT, per germline. V was pared by 7 bases and J by 1 base, with 5 bases of the junction left unmatched. This CDR3 comprises 14 residues. Method: immunoSEQ multiplex PCR; TCRdb's copy keeps in-frame clones and lacks some. Found here are 45,000 to 55,000 clones, about 76% of them singletons; the top ten hold approximately 5.8%. The TCR sequence derives from an adult with an advanced solid tumor such as melanoma, head and neck, liver or kidney cancer. Material: CD4+ or CD8+ T cells sorted from blood, obtained in a trial of the OX40 agonist ivuxolimab. V gene TRBV6-1 combines with J gene TRBJ2-7, with 9 bases aligning to TRBD1. In DNA, the CDR3 is TGTGCCAGCATTAACAGGGGGCTATCCTACGAGCAGTACTTC. Translating it yields CASINRGLSYEQYF.